A selection of T cell receptor beta chains follows, all from one sample in a study of OX40 agonist ivuxolimab in advanced cancers. Assay used: immunoSEQ multiplex PCR; TCRdb lists only in-frame clones, some missing. The sample has roughly 70,000 clones, about nine tenths seen once. Specimen: CD4+ or CD8+ T cells sorted from blood, collected in a trial of the OX40 agonist ivuxolimab. These receptors all stem from an adult with an advanced solid tumor such as melanoma, head and neck, liver or kidney cancer. Both conserved end residues are part of each CDR3. The order of the fields is V gene, J gene, clone size, D gene, CDR3 protein, CDR3 DNA. D genes are given only for firm matches. Clone size is given for some rows only: seen once, a few or many times, or a class if the clone is expanded.

v_gene: TRBV11-2; j_gene: TRBJ1-1; abundance: once; d_gene: -; CDR3aa: CASSPPGVAFF; CDR3nt: TGTGCCAGCAGCCCTCCCGGTGTAGCTTTCTTT
v_gene: TRBV6-6; j_gene: TRBJ2-1; abundance: -; d_gene: -; CDR3aa: CASTYGSYNEQFF; CDR3nt: TGTGCCAGCACCTACGGGAGTTACAATGAGCAGTTCTTC
v_gene: TRBV7-8; j_gene: TRBJ2-7; abundance: -; d_gene: TRBD1; CDR3aa: CASSGRTGLYEQYF; CDR3nt: TGTGCCAGCAGCGGGCGGACAGGGCTCTACGAGCAGTACTTC
v_gene: TRBV5-1; j_gene: TRBJ2-7; abundance: -; d_gene: -; CDR3aa: CASSMGPHGSLGEQYF; CDR3nt: TGCGCCAGCAGCATGGGACCCCACGGGAGCCTGGGCGAGCAGTACTTC
v_gene: TRBV19; j_gene: TRBJ1-2; abundance: -; d_gene: -; CDR3aa: CASSMGPNYGYTF; CDR3nt: TGTGCCAGTAGTATGGGCCCGAACTATGGCTACACCTTC
v_gene: TRBV6-1; j_gene: TRBJ2-7; abundance: -; d_gene: TRBD2; CDR3aa: CASSATSGGPLVQYF; CDR3nt: TGTGCCAGCAGTGCGACTAGCGGGGGCCCACTGGTGCAGTACTTC
v_gene: TRBV10-3; j_gene: TRBJ2-7; abundance: -; d_gene: TRBD1; CDR3aa: CAISESHGQGRTYEQYF; CDR3nt: TGTGCCATCAGTGAGTCCCATGGACAGGGAAGGACCTACGAGCAGTACTTC
v_gene: TRBV2; j_gene: TRBJ1-2; abundance: -; d_gene: -; CDR3aa: CASIEEPTGRYGYTF; CDR3nt: TGTGCCAGCATAGAGGAGCCTACAGGGCGCTATGGCTACACCTTC
v_gene: TRBV7-8; j_gene: TRBJ2-1; abundance: -; d_gene: -; CDR3aa: CASSPREGTYNEQFF; CDR3nt: TGTGCCAGCAGCCCCCGAGAGGGGACCTACAATGAGCAGTTCTTC
v_gene: TRBV21-1; j_gene: TRBJ1-2; abundance: -; d_gene: -; CDR3aa: CASSKPGKKPRGAGYTF; CDR3nt: TGTGCCAGCAGCAAACCGGGTAAAAAGCCCCGGGGGGCTGGCTACACCTTC
v_gene: TRBV29-1; j_gene: TRBJ1-1; abundance: -; d_gene: -; CDR3aa: CSVEGQGMNTEAFF; CDR3nt: TGCAGCGTTGAGGGCCAGGGCATGAACACTGAAGCTTTCTTT
v_gene: TRBV27; j_gene: TRBJ1-1; abundance: -; d_gene: -; CDR3aa: CASSAASGRANTEAFF; CDR3nt: TGTGCCAGCAGTGCCGCCTCAGGGCGGGCGAACACTGAAGCTTTCTTT
v_gene: TRBV10-3; j_gene: TRBJ2-3; abundance: -; d_gene: TRBD1; CDR3aa: CAIMSTQGAGDTQYF; CDR3nt: TGTGCCATCATGAGTACACAGGGGGCAGGGGATACGCAGTATTTT